In its sample, the clone carrying this TCR beta chain was seen once. Its target is unknown. The sample comes from a study of shared clonotypes between healthy human individuals. Points from the study as a whole: Naive CD4 clonotype sharing across a few donors was around 5%. Deeper or shallower sequencing was expected to change how clonotypes are shared among donors.

Germline V gene sequence: CDR1 SGHRS, CDR2 YFSETQ. With 4 bases removed from V and 2 bases from J, the gap between germline ends came to 18 bases. This CDR3 spans 16 amino acids. Methods used by the authors: Junction-only sequences without quality scores came from ImmunoSEQ, so filtering differed. The data were produced by immunoSEQ multiplex PCR, yet TCRdb's version contains in-frame clones alone and is incomplete. From that table come the V and J calls and clone size; the DNA was used to work out D and trimming. The table shows some 2,500,000 clones, with 93% occurring only once. The specimen was naive CD4+ T cells from PBMCs. Subset defined: CD45RA+ positively selected. The receptor was derived from a man between 18 and 29 years old in good health. Some clones in this sample may be carry-over from other donors' samples. The rearrangement uses TRBV5-1 and TRBJ2-5, with D perhaps assigned TRBD1 or TRBD2 (5 bases each). The CDR3 reads CASSLRSGRQQETQYF. CDR3 DNA sequence: TGCGCCAGCAGCCTCAGGTCGGGACGACAACAAGAGACCCAGTACTTC.